The 4 T cell receptor beta chains given below trace back to one sample, sequenced in a study of OX40 agonist ivuxolimab in advanced cancers. Produced via immunoSEQ multiplex PCR; TCRdb's table is partial and in-frame only. The sample has more than 60,000 clones; about three quarters are singletons. Sequencing used CD4+ or CD8+ T cells sorted from blood, obtained in a trial of the OX40 agonist ivuxolimab. The receptors derive from an adult with an advanced solid tumor such as melanoma, head and neck, liver or kidney cancer.

The chain couples TRBV7-9 to TRBJ2-2; 8 bases line up with TRBD1. The V segment lost 3 bases and the J segment 6 bases; nucleotides outside the gene matches: 9. CDR1 SEHNR and CDR2 FQNEAQ come from the germline V gene (reference sequence). The CDR3 loop spans 16 amino acids. The CDR3 spells CASSFSSGTGAGELFF. In nucleotides, the CDR3 is TGTGCCAGCAGCTTTTCCTCCGGGACAGGCGCCGGGGAGCTGTTTTTT.

V and J are TRBV15 and TRBJ1-5; 8 nucleotides line up with TRBD1. Per germline, CDR1 LNHNV and CDR2 YYDKDF (reference sequence). V dropped 4 bases and J dropped 4; count of bases not matched to a gene: 9. CDR3 size: 16 residues. The CDR3 spells CATSNPGQGTNQPQHF. CDR3 sequence (DNA): TGTGCCACCAGCAACCCTGGACAGGGAACAAATCAGCCCCAGCATTTT.

The V gene is TRBV19, the J gene TRBJ2-1; a weak D match, TRBD2 (6 bases). Trimming stripped 4 bases from V and 3 bases from J, with 10 bases between. Germline lookup yields CDR1 LNHDA and CDR2 SQIVND (reference sequence). This CDR3 comprises 14 residues. As DNA, the CDR3 is TGTGCCAGTAGTAGCGGGACCAACTACAATGAGCAGTTCTTC. Protein product: CASSSGTNYNEQFF.

This chain links TRBV5-5 with TRBJ1-5, with 9 bases aligning to TRBD1. The length of the CDR3 is 17 residues. CDR1 is SGHKS, CDR2 YYEKEE, per germline (reference sequence). V lost 0 bases, J lost 6 bases, and 10 bases stayed unmatched. DNA of the CDR3: TGTGCCAGCAGCTTGGACTGGTATTGGGACAGGGTTCAGCCCCAGCATTTT. This encodes CASSLDWYWDRVQPQHF.